This TCR beta chain emerged from a study of regulatory T cells in long-lasting Graves disease. This clonotype was counted many times. Its specificity is unknown. This CDR3 is 16 amino acids long. The V and J ends lost 2 bases and 5 bases, in that order; junction bases with no gene match: 5. Looked up from germline, CDR1 is SNHLY and CDR2 is FYNNEI. Indicated time point: persistent/refractory GD, antithyroid drugs over 5 years with positive TRAb. PBMC-extracted RNA yielded the TCR library. Diagnosis followed American Thyroid Association guidelines for Graves' disease. From each patient, about 8.3 milliliters of peripheral blood was drawn and collected into an EDTA anticoagulant tube. General study points: TCR diversity in persistent Graves' patients was below that of newly diagnosed ones. In persistent patients, shared public clonotypes (approximately 3,000) outnumbered those in new patients (almost 1,000).

Building of the TCR beta libraries involved iRepertoire HTBI primers and Arm-PCR of CDR3 regions. Each CDR3 protein is one row after TCRdb ran MiXCR on the multiplex PCR reads. The sample records 700,000 or so distinct CDR3 sequences, 25% to 35% being singletons. The source was peripheral blood mononuclear cells (PBMCs), collected when the disease was refractory, from a patient treated with antithyroid drugs. This TCR came from a female donor with Graves disease. The chain employs TRBV2 and TRBJ2-1; 11 positions match TRBD2. CDR3 coding DNA: TGTGCCAGCAGTGAATGGGGGACTAGCGGAGACAATGAGCAGTTCTTC. Translating it yields CASSEWGTSGDNEQFF.